The rows below give T cell receptor beta chains drawn from one sample of a study of OX40 agonist ivuxolimab in advanced cancers. The method was immunoSEQ multiplex PCR; TCRdb's version includes in-frame clones alone and lacks a portion of them. The sample contains about 76,000 clones, about 80% of which appear only once. Sample: CD4+ or CD8+ T cells sorted from blood, taken in a trial of the OX40 agonist ivuxolimab. These receptors all come from an adult with an advanced solid tumor such as melanoma, head and neck, liver or kidney cancer. Both conserved end residues are part of each CDR3. Fields, in order: J gene, V gene, clone size, D gene, CDR3 DNA, CDR3 protein. D genes are given only for firm matches. Not every row has a clone size; where given, it reads once, few, many or a size class.

j_gene: TRBJ1-5
v_gene: TRBV6-5
abundance: NA
d_gene: NA
CDR3nt: TGTGCCAGCAGTTTTCAGGACAATCAGCCCCAGCATTTT
CDR3aa: CASSFQDNQPQHF

j_gene: TRBJ2-6
v_gene: TRBV2
abundance: NA
d_gene: NA
CDR3nt: TGTGCCAGCAGGACCCCCCCCCTTTACTTCTCTGGGGCCAACGTCCTGACTTTC
CDR3aa: CASRTPPLYFSGANVLTF

j_gene: TRBJ2-1
v_gene: TRBV9
abundance: NA
d_gene: TRBD2
CDR3nt: TGTGCCAGCAGCCGTCTAGCGGGGGAGGCTGAGCAGTTCTTC
CDR3aa: CASSRLAGEAEQFF

j_gene: TRBJ2-7
v_gene: TRBV19
abundance: NA
d_gene: NA
CDR3nt: TGTGCCAGTAGTGGGCAGGGGGGCTCCTACGAGCAGTACTTC
CDR3aa: CASSGQGGSYEQYF

j_gene: TRBJ2-3
v_gene: TRBV7-3
abundance: few
d_gene: NA
CDR3nt: TGTGCCAGCAGCTTAACTGGGTCTGGCTACGATACGCAGTATTTT
CDR3aa: CASSLTGSGYDTQYF

j_gene: TRBJ1-1
v_gene: TRBV19
abundance: NA
d_gene: NA
CDR3nt: TGTGCCAGTAGTATAGCCCCTCGGCAGCAGAACACTGAAGCTTTCTTT
CDR3aa: CASSIAPRQQNTEAFF

j_gene: TRBJ1-1
v_gene: TRBV7-9
abundance: NA
d_gene: NA
CDR3nt: TGTGCCAGCAGCATAGCGGGCGGGGAAAGAAACACTGAAGCTTTCTTT
CDR3aa: CASSIAGGERNTEAFF

j_gene: TRBJ2-7
v_gene: TRBV2
abundance: NA
d_gene: TRBD1
CDR3nt: TGTGCCAGCAGCCGAACAGGGGCCGGGGCGGAGCAGTACTTC
CDR3aa: CASSRTGAGAEQYF

j_gene: TRBJ2-5
v_gene: TRBV4-1
abundance: NA
d_gene: NA
CDR3nt: TGCGCCAGCAGCCAAGAGCCCGCCGTAGGAGAGACCCAGTACTTC
CDR3aa: CASSQEPAVGETQYF

j_gene: TRBJ1-1
v_gene: TRBV25-1
abundance: NA
d_gene: NA
CDR3nt: TGTGCCAGCAGAGCAGGCTCCCACACTGAAGCTTTCTTT
CDR3aa: CASRAGSHTEAFF

j_gene: TRBJ2-1
v_gene: TRBV5-1
abundance: NA
d_gene: TRBD2
CDR3nt: TGCGCCAGCAGCTTGGAATCGGCGGGGGGGCCACTTGAACAGTTCTTC
CDR3aa: CASSLESAGGPLEQFF

j_gene: TRBJ1-1
v_gene: TRBV6-1
abundance: NA
d_gene: NA
CDR3nt: TGTGCCAGCAGTGATGCCAGGGAGGGGAGGAACACTGAAGCTTTCTTT
CDR3aa: CASSDAREGRNTEAFF

j_gene: TRBJ1-2
v_gene: TRBV4-3
abundance: medium-sized
d_gene: NA
CDR3nt: TGCGCCAGCAGCCAAGGACAGCCCGGTTCGGGGTATGGCTACACCTTC
CDR3aa: CASSQGQPGSGYGYTF

j_gene: TRBJ2-2
v_gene: TRBV19
abundance: NA
d_gene: NA
CDR3nt: TGTGCCAGTAGTATAGAACGTCGGGAGCTGTTTTTT
CDR3aa: CASSIERRELFF

j_gene: TRBJ1-6
v_gene: TRBV7-9
abundance: NA
d_gene: NA
CDR3nt: TGTGCCAGCAGCTTAGGGGGGAGCTCCTATAATTCACCCCTCCACTTT
CDR3aa: CASSLGGSSYNSPLHF

j_gene: TRBJ1-4
v_gene: TRBV2
abundance: NA
d_gene: NA
CDR3nt: TGTGCCAGCAGTGAAGGAGGGGAGGCTAATGAAAAACTGTTTTTT
CDR3aa: CASSEGGEANEKLFF

j_gene: TRBJ1-1
v_gene: TRBV7-9
abundance: few
d_gene: NA
CDR3nt: TGTGCCAGCAACGGCCGACAGATGAACACTGAAGCTTTCTTT
CDR3aa: CASNGRQMNTEAFF

j_gene: TRBJ2-1
v_gene: TRBV18
abundance: once
d_gene: TRBD1
CDR3nt: TGTGCCAGCTCACCAGGTCCCCGGGACAGAGAGATCTTC
CDR3aa: CASSPGPRDREIF

j_gene: TRBJ2-3
v_gene: TRBV5-1
abundance: NA
d_gene: NA
CDR3nt: TGCGCCAGCAGCTTGACAGGTAGCACAGATACGCAGTATTTT
CDR3aa: CASSLTGSTDTQYF

j_gene: TRBJ1-1
v_gene: TRBV19
abundance: NA
d_gene: NA
CDR3nt: TGTGCCAGTAGTATAGGTATGGGCAGGGGCGCTGAAGCTTTCTTT
CDR3aa: CASSIGMGRGAEAFF

j_gene: TRBJ1-1
v_gene: TRBV27
abundance: NA
d_gene: NA
CDR3nt: TGTGCCAGCAGGCGGACGAGGAACACTGAAGCTTTCTTT
CDR3aa: CASRRTRNTEAFF

j_gene: TRBJ2-3
v_gene: TRBV19
abundance: NA
d_gene: NA
CDR3nt: TGTGCCAGTAGTAGGCAGGCTGAGGATACGCAGTATTTT
CDR3aa: CASSRQAEDTQYF

j_gene: TRBJ2-3
v_gene: TRBV11-2
abundance: NA
d_gene: NA
CDR3nt: TGTGCCAGCAGCCAAACCACAGATACGCAGTATTTT
CDR3aa: CASSQTTDTQYF

j_gene: TRBJ2-7
v_gene: TRBV27
abundance: NA
d_gene: NA
CDR3nt: TGTGCCAGCAGTTTACAGGGGGGGAGCTCCTACGAGCAGTACTTC
CDR3aa: CASSLQGGSSYEQYF

j_gene: TRBJ1-6
v_gene: TRBV5-5
abundance: NA
d_gene: NA
CDR3nt: TGTGCCAGCAGCGTTGCCGCCGTAATAAATTCACCCCTCCACTTT
CDR3aa: CASSVAAVINSPLHF

j_gene: TRBJ2-7
v_gene: TRBV30
abundance: NA
d_gene: TRBD1
CDR3nt: TGTGCCTGGAGTTCAAGAGCTCGGACAGGGTACACCGAGCAGTACTTC
CDR3aa: CAWSSRARTGYTEQYF

j_gene: TRBJ2-3
v_gene: TRBV7-9
abundance: NA
d_gene: NA
CDR3nt: TGTGCCAGCAGCCCCCATGGTGATACGCAGTATTTT
CDR3aa: CASSPHGDTQYF

j_gene: TRBJ2-3
v_gene: TRBV9
abundance: NA
d_gene: NA
CDR3nt: TGTGCCAGCAGCGTTTGGACTTCTAGCACAGATACGCAGTATTTT
CDR3aa: CASSVWTSSTDTQYF

j_gene: TRBJ1-6
v_gene: TRBV30
abundance: NA
d_gene: TRBD1
CDR3nt: TGTGCCTACGCGACAGGGGATAATTCACCCCTCCACTTT
CDR3aa: CAYATGDNSPLHF